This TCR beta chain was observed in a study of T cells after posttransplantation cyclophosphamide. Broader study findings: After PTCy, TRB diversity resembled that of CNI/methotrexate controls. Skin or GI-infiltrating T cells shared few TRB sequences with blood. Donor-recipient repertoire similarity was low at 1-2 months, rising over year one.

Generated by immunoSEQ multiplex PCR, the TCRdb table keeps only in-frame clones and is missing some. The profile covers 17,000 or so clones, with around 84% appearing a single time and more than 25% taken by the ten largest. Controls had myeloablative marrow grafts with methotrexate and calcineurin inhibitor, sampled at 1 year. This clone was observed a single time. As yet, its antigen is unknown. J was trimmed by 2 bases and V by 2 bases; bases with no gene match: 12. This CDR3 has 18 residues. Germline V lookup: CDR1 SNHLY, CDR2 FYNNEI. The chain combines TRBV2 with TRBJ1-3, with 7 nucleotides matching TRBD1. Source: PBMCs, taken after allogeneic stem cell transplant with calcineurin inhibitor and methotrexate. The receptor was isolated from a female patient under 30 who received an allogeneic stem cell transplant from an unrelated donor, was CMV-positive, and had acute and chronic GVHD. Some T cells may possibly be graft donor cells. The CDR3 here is CASSEFRDSLGAGNTIYF. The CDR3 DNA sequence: TGTGCCAGCAGTGAATTCCGGGACAGCCTAGGCGCTGGAAACACCATATATTTT.